The source of this T cell receptor beta chain is a study of T and B cells in COVID-19 patients. Germline CDR1 is LNHDA and CDR2 is SQIVND (reference sequence). The ends lost 5 bases at V and 7 bases at J; junction bases unmatched: 13. This CDR3 region has 16 residues. Each TRB amplification used about 250-550 ng of genomic DNA from blood. BIOMED2 TRB-A/B primer pools were used in multiplex TRB PCR. TCRdb re-called the multiplex PCR reads with MiXCR, one entry per CDR3 protein. The data contain about 5,800 distinct CDR3 sequences, roughly 26% of them singletons. By share of the sample, this clonotype is medium-sized.

Sample: blood. V and J are TRBV19 and TRBJ2-1; 8 bases match TRBD2. The clonotype originates from a human donor with active COVID-19. CDR3 amino acids: CASSPPSGLEGNEQFF. The CDR3 nucleotides read TGTGCCAGTAGTCCACCATCGGGACTAGAGGGTAATGAGCAGTTCTTC. The entire variable domain, with the rest obtained from reference TRBV19 and TRBJ2-1, is as follows: DGGITQSPKYLFRKEGQNVTLSCEQNLNHDAMYWYRQDPGQGLRLIYYSQIVNDFQKGDIAEGYSVSREKKESFPLTVTSAQKNPTAFYLCASSPPSGLEGNEQFFGPGTRLTVL.